This record concerns one T cell receptor (beta chain) sequence. This specimen comes from a study of control samples from healthy donors and cancer patients. Measured with immunoSEQ multiplex PCR; TCRdb has only the in-frame clones, and not every one. The sample gives roughly 69,000 clones, more than 75% of which show up once; about 2.2% is in the top ten. Trimming took 0 bases from V and 0 from J, leaving 11 bases between them. Germline V CDR1 and CDR2: KGHSH, LQKENI. The CDR3 extends over 16 amino acids. This TCR came from a woman aged 45-65 years with head and neck cancer. The genes are TRBV18 and TRBJ2-5; D is undetermined. The specimen was PBMCs. CDR3 bases: TGTGCCAGCTCACCACCGGCCAGGACGTACCAAGAGACCCAGTACTTC. This translates into CASSPPARTYQETQYF.